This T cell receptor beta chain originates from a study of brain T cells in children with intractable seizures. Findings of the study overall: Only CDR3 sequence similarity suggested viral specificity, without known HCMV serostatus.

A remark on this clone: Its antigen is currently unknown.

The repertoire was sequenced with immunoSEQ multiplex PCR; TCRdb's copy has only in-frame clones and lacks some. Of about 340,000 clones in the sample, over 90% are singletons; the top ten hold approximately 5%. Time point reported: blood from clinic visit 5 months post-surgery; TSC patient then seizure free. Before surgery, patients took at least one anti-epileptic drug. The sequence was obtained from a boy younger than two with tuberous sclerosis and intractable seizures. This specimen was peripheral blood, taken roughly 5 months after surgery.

CDR3 amino acids: CASSQQGSSYEQYF. As DNA, the CDR3 is TGTGCCAGCAGCCAACAGGGGAGCTCCTACGAGCAGTACTTC. The V and J genes are TRBV4-2 and TRBJ2-7, with a tentative D call TRBD1 (6 bases). Germline V gene lookup returns CDR1 LGHNA and CDR2 YNFKEQ. This CDR3 spans 14 amino acids. V was cut by 2 bases and J by 0 bases, with 8 bases left in between.